This note documents a single T cell receptor beta chain sequence. This entry belongs to a study of blood T cell repertoires in COVID-19. Background on the study: Italy, Spain and the United States were the sources of the convalescent and acute COVID-19 samples. PBMCs, B-cell-depleted T cells, or T cells were the source of the cDNA or gDNA that made up the material.

The table came from immunoSEQ multiplex PCR; TCRdb's copy has only in-frame clones and leaves some out. The sample carries around 340,000 clones, roughly nine tenths recorded once. Seattle patients were enrolled during active infection and followed longitudinally. Germline V gene data show CDR1 as LGHDT and CDR2 as YNNKEL (reference sequence). The CDR3 loop spans 14 amino acids. V shed 4 bases, J shed 2 bases, and the junction held 1 base outside the gene matches. The sequencing sample was made of peripheral blood. The gene calls are TRBV3-1 (or the pseudogene TRBV3-2) and TRBJ1-3, with TRBD1 matching over 8 bases. This TCR was sampled from a woman aged 60-75 years with COVID-19, enrolled during active disease. The CDR3 sequence: CASSRQGTGNTIYF. CDR3 nucleotides: TGTGCCAGCAGCCGACAGGGGACTGGAAACACCATATATTTT.